The entry that follows covers one TCR beta chain sequence. The CDR3 totals 15 residues. Germline V gene lookup returns CDR1 SGHNT and CDR2 YENEEA. The V end was cut by 3 bases, the J end by 4 bases, with 13 bases between. This record comes from a study of blood T cell repertoires in COVID-19. Study-level background: Whether acute or convalescent, the COVID-19 samples came from the United States, Italy and Spain.

How the authors handled the data: Estimation of nucleated cell counts relied on the amplification of reference gene primers. The assay was immunoSEQ multiplex PCR, and TCRdb's table has in-frame clones only and misses some. Clonal size and the V and J genes are those of that table, whereas D and trimming came from the DNA. The data show some 200,000 clones, 60% to 85% seen once. The rearrangement links TRBV11-3 to TRBJ2-1, with D unclear. Sequenced material: peripheral blood. This clonotype was obtained from a woman between 70 and 85 years old with acute or convalescent COVID-19. The CDR3 DNA is TGTGCCAGCAGCTTCGGCAGGCCTAATTACAATGAGCAGTTCTTC. Translated: CASSFGRPNYNEQFF.